This T cell receptor (beta chain) was captured in a study of a mutant IDH1 vaccine in newly diagnosed glioma. Study-wide background: Vaccinations were initiated 4-6 weeks following radiotherapy alone, or were given together with temozolomide cycles. Previous treatment comprised radiotherapy, temozolomide, or both, mostly both.

About this clone itself: Its antigen is still unknown.

V lost 7 bases, J lost 4 bases, and 18 bases stayed unmatched. This CDR3 has 18 amino acids. Per germline, CDR1 MNHEY and CDR2 SMNVEV (reference sequence). This table comes from immunoSEQ multiplex PCR, and its TCRdb copy is limited to in-frame clones, with some not included. The repertoire holds about 86,000 clones, with roughly 85% as singletons. Indicated time point: week 23, last vaccination. It was 300 ug of mutant IDH1 20-mer peptide that made up each vaccine dose, given with topical imiquimod. Sequencing used PBMCs, obtained from a glioma patient whose treatment included an IDH1 peptide vaccine. The chain employs TRBV27 and TRBJ2-1; 8 bases map to TRBD2. The receptor comes from a man under 40 with glioma. Some clones in this sample may be carry-over from other donors' samples. The CDR3 sequence: CASTPPGLGLRGYNEQFF. The CDR3 coding sequence is TGTGCCAGCACCCCGCCGGGACTAGGACTTAGAGGTTACAATGAGCAGTTCTTC.